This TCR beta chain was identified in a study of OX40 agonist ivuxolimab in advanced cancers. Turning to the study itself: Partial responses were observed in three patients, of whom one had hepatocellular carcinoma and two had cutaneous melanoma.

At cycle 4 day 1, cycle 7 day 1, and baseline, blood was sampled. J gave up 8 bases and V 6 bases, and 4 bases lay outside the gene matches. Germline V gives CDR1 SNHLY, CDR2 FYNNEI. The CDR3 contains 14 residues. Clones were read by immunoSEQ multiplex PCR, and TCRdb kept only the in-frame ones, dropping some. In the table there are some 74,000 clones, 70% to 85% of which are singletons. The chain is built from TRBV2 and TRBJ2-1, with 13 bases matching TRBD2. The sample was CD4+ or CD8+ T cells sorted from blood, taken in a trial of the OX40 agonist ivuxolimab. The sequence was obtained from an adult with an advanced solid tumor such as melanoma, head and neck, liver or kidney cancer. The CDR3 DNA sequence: TGTGCCAGCAGGGGACTAGCGGGACGGTATGAGCAGTTCTTC. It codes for CASRGLAGRYEQFF.